These T cell receptor beta chains were read from a single sample in a study of CD8 T cells in Susac syndrome. TCRdb redid the calling of the immunoSEQ multiplex PCR reads with MiXCR, one entry per CDR3 protein. This table has some 140,000 distinct CDR3 sequences, 91% appearing once. The sequencing input was CD8+ T cells from PBMCs. The origin of the receptors is a human donor with multiple sclerosis. Both conserved end residues are part of each CDR3. Each record gives: D gene, V gene, J gene, clone size, CDR3 protein, CDR3 DNA. D genes are given only for firm matches. Only some rows state a clone size, as once, few, many or a class for expanded clones.

d_gene: NA; v_gene: TRBV29-1; j_gene: TRBJ2-1; abundance: NA; CDR3aa: CSVERVNEQFF; CDR3nt: TGCAGCGTTGAACGAGTGAATGAGCAGTTCTTC
d_gene: NA; v_gene: TRBV30; j_gene: TRBJ2-3; abundance: once; CDR3aa: CAWSVRDGDTQYF; CDR3nt: TGTGCCTGGAGTGTAAGAGACGGGGATACGCAGTATTTT
d_gene: NA; v_gene: TRBV12-3/TRBV12-4; j_gene: TRBJ1-2; abundance: NA; CDR3aa: CASADSVYGYTF; CDR3nt: TGTGCCAGCGCGGACAGCGTCTATGGCTACACCTTC
d_gene: NA; v_gene: TRBV11-2; j_gene: TRBJ2-3; abundance: NA; CDR3aa: CASTLSYGQNTDTQYF; CDR3nt: TGTGCCAGCACCCTATCCTACGGCCAGAACACAGATACGCAGTATTTT
d_gene: NA; v_gene: TRBV9; j_gene: TRBJ2-7; abundance: NA; CDR3aa: CASSAPGASYEQYF; CDR3nt: TGTGCCAGCAGCGCACCGGGAGCATCCTACGAGCAGTACTTC
d_gene: NA; v_gene: TRBV30; j_gene: TRBJ2-1; abundance: once; CDR3aa: CAWAGPVDEQFF; CDR3nt: TGTGCCTGGGCGGGCCCGGTGGATGAGCAGTTCTTC
d_gene: NA; v_gene: TRBV27; j_gene: TRBJ2-5; abundance: NA; CDR3aa: CASSPLDLTRETQYF; CDR3nt: TGTGCCAGCAGTCCCCTAGACCTCACCAGAGAGACCCAGTACTTC
d_gene: TRBD2; v_gene: TRBV2; j_gene: TRBJ2-1; abundance: NA; CDR3aa: CASSLAGGLNEQFF; CDR3nt: TGTGCCAGCAGTCTAGCGGGAGGGCTGAATGAGCAGTTCTTC
d_gene: NA; v_gene: TRBV24-1; j_gene: TRBJ2-7; abundance: NA; CDR3aa: CATSDRESLYEQYF; CDR3nt: TGTGCCACCAGTGACCGGGAGAGTCTCTACGAGCAGTACTTC
d_gene: TRBD1; v_gene: TRBV6-5; j_gene: TRBJ2-3; abundance: NA; CDR3aa: CAIGTERTDTQYF; CDR3nt: TGTGCCATCGGGACAGAACGCACAGATACGCAGTATTTT
d_gene: NA; v_gene: TRBV7-9; j_gene: TRBJ1-4; abundance: NA; CDR3aa: CASSEDTEPEKLFF; CDR3nt: TGTGCCAGCAGCGAGGACACGGAGCCTGAAAAACTGTTTTTT
d_gene: NA; v_gene: TRBV28; j_gene: TRBJ1-4; abundance: NA; CDR3aa: CASSKFPEKLFF; CDR3nt: TGTGCCAGCAGTAAATTCCCTGAAAAACTGTTTTTT
d_gene: TRBD1; v_gene: TRBV6-1; j_gene: TRBJ2-7; abundance: few; CDR3aa: CASKDRANYEQYF; CDR3nt: TGTGCCAGCAAGGACAGGGCGAACTACGAGCAGTACTTC
d_gene: TRBD2; v_gene: TRBV10-3; j_gene: TRBJ2-3; abundance: NA; CDR3aa: CAISELADTDTQYF; CDR3nt: TGTGCCATCAGTGAACTAGCGGACACAGATACGCAGTATTTT